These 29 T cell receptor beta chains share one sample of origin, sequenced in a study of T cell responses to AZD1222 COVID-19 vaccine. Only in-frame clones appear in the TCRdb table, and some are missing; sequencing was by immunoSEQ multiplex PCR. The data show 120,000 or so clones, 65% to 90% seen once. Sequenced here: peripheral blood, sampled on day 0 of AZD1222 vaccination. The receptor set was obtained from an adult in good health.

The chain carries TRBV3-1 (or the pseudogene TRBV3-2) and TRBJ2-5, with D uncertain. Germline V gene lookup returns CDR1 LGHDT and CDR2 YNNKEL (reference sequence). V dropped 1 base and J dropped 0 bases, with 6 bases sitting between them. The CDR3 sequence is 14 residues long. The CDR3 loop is CASSQAGNQETQYF. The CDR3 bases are TGTGCCAGCAGCCAAGCGGGTAACCAAGAGACCCAGTACTTC.

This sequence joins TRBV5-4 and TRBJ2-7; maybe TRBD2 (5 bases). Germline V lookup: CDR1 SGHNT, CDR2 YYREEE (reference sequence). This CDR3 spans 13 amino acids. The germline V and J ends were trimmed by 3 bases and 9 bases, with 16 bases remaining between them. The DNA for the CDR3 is TGTGCCAGCAGCTCCCGTGGACTCATCGGGCAGTACTTC. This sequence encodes CASSSRGLIGQYF.

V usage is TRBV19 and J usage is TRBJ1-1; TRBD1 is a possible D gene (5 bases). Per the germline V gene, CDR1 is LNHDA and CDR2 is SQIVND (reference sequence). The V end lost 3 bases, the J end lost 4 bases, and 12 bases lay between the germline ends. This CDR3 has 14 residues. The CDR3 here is CASSMGRVGTEAFF. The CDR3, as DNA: TGTGCCAGTAGTATGGGCAGGGTGGGCACTGAAGCTTTCTTT.

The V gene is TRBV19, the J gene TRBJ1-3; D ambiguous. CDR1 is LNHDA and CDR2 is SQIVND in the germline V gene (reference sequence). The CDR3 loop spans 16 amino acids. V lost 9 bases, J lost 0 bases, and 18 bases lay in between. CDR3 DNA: TGTGCCAGCGCTTTGCCTGGGGTGAACTCTGGAAACACCATATATTTT. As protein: CASALPGVNSGNTIYF.

The CDR3 sequence: CASVASWGEQYF. CDR3 coding DNA: TGTGCCAGCGTCGCTAGTTGGGGCGAGCAGTACTTC. The gene calls are TRBV6-5 and TRBJ2-7; D gene ambiguous. Deletions cut 8 bases from V and 6 bases from J, with 14 bases between. This CDR3 spans 12 amino acids. Looked up from germline, CDR1 is MNHEY and CDR2 is SVGAGI.

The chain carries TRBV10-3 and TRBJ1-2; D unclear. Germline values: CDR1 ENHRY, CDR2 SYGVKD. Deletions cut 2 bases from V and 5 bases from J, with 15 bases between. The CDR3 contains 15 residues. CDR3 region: CAISEVQYSTYGYTF. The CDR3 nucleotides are TGTGCCATCAGTGAGGTACAGTACTCGACGTATGGCTACACCTTC.

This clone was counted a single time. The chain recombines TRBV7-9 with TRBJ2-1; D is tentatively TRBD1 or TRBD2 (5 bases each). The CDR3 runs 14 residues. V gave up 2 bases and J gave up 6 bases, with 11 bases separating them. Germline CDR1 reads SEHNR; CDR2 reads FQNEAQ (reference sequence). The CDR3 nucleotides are TGTGCCAGCAGCTTATTGGCTGGGGGCAATGAGCAGTTCTTC. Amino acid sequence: CASSLLAGGNEQFF. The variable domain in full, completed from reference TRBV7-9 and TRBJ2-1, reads DTGVSQNPRHKITKRGQNVTFRCDPISEHNRLYWYRQTLGQGPEFLTYFQNEAQLEKSRLLSDRFSAERPKGSFSTLEIQRTEQGDSAMYLCASSLLAGGNEQFFGPGTRLTVL.

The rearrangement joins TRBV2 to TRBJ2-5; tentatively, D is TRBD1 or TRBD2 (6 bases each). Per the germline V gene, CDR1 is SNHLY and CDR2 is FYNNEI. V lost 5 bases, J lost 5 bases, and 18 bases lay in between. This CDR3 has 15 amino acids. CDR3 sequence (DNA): TGTGCCAGCAGTTATACCCGGGGGCTAGCGGAGACCCAGTACTTC. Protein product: CASSYTRGLAETQYF.

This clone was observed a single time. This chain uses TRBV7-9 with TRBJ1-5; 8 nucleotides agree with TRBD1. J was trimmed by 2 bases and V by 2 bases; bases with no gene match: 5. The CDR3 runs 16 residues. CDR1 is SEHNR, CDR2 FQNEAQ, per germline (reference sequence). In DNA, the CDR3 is TGTGCCAGCAGCTTAACATCGACAGGGGGCAATCAGCCCCAGCATTTT. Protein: CASSLTSTGGNQPQHF. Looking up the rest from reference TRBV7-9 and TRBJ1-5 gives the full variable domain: DTGVSQNPRHKITKRGQNVTFRCDPISEHNRLYWYRQTLGQGPEFLTYFQNEAQLEKSRLLSDRFSAERPKGSFSTLEIQRTEQGDSAMYLCASSLTSTGGNQPQHFGDGTRLSIL.

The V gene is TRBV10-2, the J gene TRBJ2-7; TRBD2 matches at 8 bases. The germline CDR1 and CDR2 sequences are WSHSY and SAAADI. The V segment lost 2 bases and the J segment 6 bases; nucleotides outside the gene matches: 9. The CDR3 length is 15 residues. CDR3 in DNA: TGCGCCAGCAGTGAGCCGTATGGGCTAGCGGGCGAGCAGTACTTC. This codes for CASSEPYGLAGEQYF.

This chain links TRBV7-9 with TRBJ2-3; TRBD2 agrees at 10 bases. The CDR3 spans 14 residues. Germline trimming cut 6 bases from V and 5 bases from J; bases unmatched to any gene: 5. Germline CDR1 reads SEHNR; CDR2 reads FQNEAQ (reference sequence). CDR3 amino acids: CASSPVAGGDTQYF. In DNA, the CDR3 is TGTGCCAGCAGTCCAGTAGCGGGAGGAGATACGCAGTATTTT.

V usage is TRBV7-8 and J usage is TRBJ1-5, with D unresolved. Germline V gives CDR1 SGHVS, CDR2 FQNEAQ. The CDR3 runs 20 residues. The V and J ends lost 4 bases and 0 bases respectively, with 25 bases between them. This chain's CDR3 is CASSSPPSRAEEYSNQPQHF. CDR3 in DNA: TGTGCCAGCAGCTCCCCTCCCTCTCGGGCGGAAGAGTATAGCAATCAGCCCCAGCATTTT.

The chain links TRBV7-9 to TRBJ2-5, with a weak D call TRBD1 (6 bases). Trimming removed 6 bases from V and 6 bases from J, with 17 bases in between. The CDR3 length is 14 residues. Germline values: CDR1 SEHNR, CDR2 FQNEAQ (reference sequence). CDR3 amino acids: CASRNRAGGQTQYF. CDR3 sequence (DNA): TGTGCCAGCAGAAACAGGGCTGGTGGTCAGACCCAGTACTTC.

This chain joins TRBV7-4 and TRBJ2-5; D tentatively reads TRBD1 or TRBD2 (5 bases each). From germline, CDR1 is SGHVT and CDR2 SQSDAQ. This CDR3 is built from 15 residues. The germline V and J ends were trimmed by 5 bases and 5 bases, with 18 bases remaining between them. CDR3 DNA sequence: TGTGCCAGCAGCGCAGCGGTGGGGGAGAGGGAGACCCAGTACTTC. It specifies CASSAAVGERETQYF. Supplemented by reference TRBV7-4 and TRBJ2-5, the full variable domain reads GAGVSQSPRYKVAKRGRDVALRCDSISGHVTLYWYRQTLGQGSEVLTYSQSDAQRDKSGRPSGRFSAERPERSVSTLKIQRTEQGDSAVYLCASSAAVGERETQYFGPGTRLLVL.

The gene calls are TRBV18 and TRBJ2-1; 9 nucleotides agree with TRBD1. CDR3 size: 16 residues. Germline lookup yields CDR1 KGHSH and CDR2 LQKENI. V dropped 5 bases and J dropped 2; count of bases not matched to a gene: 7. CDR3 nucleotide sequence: TGTGCCAGCTCATCAACCGGGACAGGGACCTACAATGAGCAGTTCTTC. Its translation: CASSSTGTGTYNEQFF.

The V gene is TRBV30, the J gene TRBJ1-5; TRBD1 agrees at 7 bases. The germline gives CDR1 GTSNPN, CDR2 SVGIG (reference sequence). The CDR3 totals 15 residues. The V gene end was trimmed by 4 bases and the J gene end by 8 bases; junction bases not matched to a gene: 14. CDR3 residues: CAWKGPDREGEPQHF. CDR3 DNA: TGTGCCTGGAAAGGGCCCGACAGGGAAGGGGAGCCCCAGCATTTT.

The chain's CDR3 is CASTAGDSYNEQFF. As DNA, the CDR3 is TGTGCCAGCACGGCGGGAGATTCTTACAATGAGCAGTTCTTC. The rearrangement links TRBV6-5 to TRBJ2-1; 7 positions match TRBD2. The CDR3 sequence is 14 residues long. Germline V lookup: CDR1 MNHEY, CDR2 SVGAGI. V lost 7 bases, J lost 4 bases, and 7 bases stayed unmatched.

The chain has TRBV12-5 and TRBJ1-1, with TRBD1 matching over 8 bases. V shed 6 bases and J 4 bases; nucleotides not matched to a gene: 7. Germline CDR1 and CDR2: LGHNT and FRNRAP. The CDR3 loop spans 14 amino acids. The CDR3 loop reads CASGKTGVGTEAFF. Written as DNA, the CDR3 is TGTGCTAGTGGGAAGACAGGGGTCGGCACTGAAGCTTTCTTT.

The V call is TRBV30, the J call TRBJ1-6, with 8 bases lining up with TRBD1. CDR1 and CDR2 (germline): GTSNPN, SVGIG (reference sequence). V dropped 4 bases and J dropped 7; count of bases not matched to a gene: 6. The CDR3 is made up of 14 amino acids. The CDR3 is CAWKSGGENSPLHF. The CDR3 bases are TGTGCCTGGAAGTCAGGGGGCGAAAATTCACCCCTCCACTTT.

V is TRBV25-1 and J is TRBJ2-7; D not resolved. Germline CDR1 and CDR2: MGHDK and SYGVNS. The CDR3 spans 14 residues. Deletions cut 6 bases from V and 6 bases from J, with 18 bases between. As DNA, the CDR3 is TGTGCCAGCAGCACCGGAGTAATTATGCGCGAGCAGTACTTC. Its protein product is CASSTGVIMREQYF.

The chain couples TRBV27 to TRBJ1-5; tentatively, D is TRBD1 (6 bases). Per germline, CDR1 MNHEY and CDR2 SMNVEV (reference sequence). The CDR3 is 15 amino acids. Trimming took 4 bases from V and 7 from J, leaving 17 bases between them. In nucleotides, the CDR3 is TGTGCCAGCAGTTGGGGGCAGGGTTCGGGGCAGCCCCAGCATTTT. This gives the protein CASSWGQGSGQPQHF.

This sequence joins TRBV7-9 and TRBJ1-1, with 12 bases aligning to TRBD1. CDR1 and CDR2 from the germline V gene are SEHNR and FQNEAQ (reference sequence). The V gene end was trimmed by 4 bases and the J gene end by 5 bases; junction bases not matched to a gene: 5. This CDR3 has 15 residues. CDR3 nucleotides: TGTGCCAGCAGCTGGGGACAGGGGGCTTTGACTGAAGCTTTCTTT. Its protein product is CASSWGQGALTEAFF.

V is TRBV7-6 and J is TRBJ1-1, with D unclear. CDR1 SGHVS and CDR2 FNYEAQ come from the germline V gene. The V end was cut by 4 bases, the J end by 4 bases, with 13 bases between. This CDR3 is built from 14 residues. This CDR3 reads CASSSADRGTEAFF. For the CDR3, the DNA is TGTGCCAGCAGCTCCGCGGACCGCGGCACTGAAGCTTTCTTT.

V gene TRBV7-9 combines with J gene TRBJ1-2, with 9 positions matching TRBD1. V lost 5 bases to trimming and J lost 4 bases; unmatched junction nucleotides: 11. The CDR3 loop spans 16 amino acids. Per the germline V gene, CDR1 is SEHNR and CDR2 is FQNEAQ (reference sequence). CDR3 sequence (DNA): TGTGCCAGCAGCGGACAGGGGCCTTCCCTGGGCTATGGCTACACCTTC. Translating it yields CASSGQGPSLGYGYTF.

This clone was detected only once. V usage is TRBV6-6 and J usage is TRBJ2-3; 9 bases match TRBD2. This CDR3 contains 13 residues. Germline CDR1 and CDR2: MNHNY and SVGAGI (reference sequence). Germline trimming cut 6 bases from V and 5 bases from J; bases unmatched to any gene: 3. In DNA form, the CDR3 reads TGTGCCAGCAGGCGGGGGGGCCAAGATACGCAGTATTTT. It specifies CASRRGGQDTQYF.

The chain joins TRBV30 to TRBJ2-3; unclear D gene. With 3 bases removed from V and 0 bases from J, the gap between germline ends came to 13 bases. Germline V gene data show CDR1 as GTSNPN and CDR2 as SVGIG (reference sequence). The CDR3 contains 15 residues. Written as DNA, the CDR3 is TGTGCCTGGAGCGCTGCGACGTTTAGCACAGATACGCAGTATTTT. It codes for CAWSAATFSTDTQYF.

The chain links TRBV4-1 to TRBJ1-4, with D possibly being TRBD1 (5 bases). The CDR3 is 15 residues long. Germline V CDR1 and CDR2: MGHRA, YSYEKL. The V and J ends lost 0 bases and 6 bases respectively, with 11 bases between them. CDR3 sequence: CASSQEGVNHEKLFF. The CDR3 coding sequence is TGCGCCAGCAGCCAAGAGGGGGTCAACCATGAAAAACTGTTTTTT.

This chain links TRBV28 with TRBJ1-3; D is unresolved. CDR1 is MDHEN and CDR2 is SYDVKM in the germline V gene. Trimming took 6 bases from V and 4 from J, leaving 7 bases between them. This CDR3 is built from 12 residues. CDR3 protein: CASRNTGNTIYF. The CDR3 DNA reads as TGTGCCAGCAGAAACACGGGAAACACCATATATTTT.

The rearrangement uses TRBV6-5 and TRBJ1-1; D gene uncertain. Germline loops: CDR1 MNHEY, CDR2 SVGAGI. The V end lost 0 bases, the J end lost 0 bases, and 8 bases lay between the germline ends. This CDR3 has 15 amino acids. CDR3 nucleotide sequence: TGTGCCAGCAGTTACTCTGGCAGATTGAACACTGAAGCTTTCTTT. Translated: CASSYSGRLNTEAFF.